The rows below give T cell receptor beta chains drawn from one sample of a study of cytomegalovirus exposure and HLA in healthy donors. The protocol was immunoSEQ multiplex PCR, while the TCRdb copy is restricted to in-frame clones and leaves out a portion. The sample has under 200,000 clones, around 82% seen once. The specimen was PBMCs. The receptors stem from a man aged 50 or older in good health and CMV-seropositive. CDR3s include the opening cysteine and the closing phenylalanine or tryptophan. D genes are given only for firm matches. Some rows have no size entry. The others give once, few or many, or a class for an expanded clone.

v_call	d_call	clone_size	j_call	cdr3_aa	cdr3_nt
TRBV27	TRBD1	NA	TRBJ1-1	CASPGTGYGTEAFF	TGTGCCAGTCCCGGGACAGGGTATGGAACTGAAGCTTTCTTT
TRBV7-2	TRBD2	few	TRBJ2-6	CASSRTSGSASGANVLTF	TGTGCCAGCAGCCGGACTAGCGGGAGCGCGTCAGGGGCCAACGTCCTGACTTTC
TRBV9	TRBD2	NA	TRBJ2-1	CASSTGWRTSGIPSSYNEQFF	TGTGCCAGCAGCACAGGATGGAGGACTAGCGGGATCCCGAGCTCCTACAATGAGCAGTTCTTC
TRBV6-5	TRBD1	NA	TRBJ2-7	CASSYSGQGDSYEQYF	TGTGCCAGCAGTTACTCAGGACAGGGTGACTCCTACGAGCAGTACTTC
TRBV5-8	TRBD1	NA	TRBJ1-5	CASSKYRTGINQPQHF	TGTGCCAGCAGTAAATACAGGACAGGGATCAATCAGCCCCAGCATTTT
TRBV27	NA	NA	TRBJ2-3	CASSSANGTDTQYF	TGTGCCAGCAGTTCTGCTAACGGGACAGATACGCAGTATTTT
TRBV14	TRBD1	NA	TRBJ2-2	CASSRDRGLTGELFF	TGTGCCAGCAGCCGGGACAGGGGGCTTACCGGGGAGCTGTTTTTT
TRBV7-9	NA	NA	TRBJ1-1	CSTQLLDTEAFF	TGTTCCACCCAACTACTGGACACTGAAGCTTTCTTT
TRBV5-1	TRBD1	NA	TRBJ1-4	CASNRDRDEKLFF	TGCGCCAGTAACCGGGACAGGGATGAAAAACTGTTTTTT
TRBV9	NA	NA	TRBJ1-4	CASSATGQPLEKLFF	TGTGCCAGCAGCGCGACCGGACAGCCTCTAGAAAAACTGTTTTTT
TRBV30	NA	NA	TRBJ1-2	CAWSVRDQGRYGYTF	TGTGCCTGGAGTGTACGGGATCAAGGGCGGTATGGCTACACCTTC
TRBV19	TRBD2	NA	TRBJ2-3	CASSFTSGGADTQYF	TGTGCCAGTAGTTTCACTAGCGGGGGGGCGGATACGCAGTATTTT
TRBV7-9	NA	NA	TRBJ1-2	CSSSVRGGYTF	TGTTCCAGCAGCGTACGCGGTGGCTACACCTTC
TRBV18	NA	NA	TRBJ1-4	CASSPPSDGGKLFF	TGTGCCAGCTCACCACCTTCCGACGGGGGGAAACTGTTTTTT
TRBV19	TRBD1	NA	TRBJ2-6	CASSVLQGAGANVLTF	TGTGCCAGTAGTGTTCTACAGGGGGCTGGGGCCAACGTCCTGACTTTC
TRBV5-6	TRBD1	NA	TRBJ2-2	CASSLYGRGLYTGELFF	TGTGCCAGCAGCTTGTACGGCAGGGGGCTTTACACCGGGGAGCTGTTTTTT
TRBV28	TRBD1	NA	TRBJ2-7	CASSRTGFYEQYF	TGTGCCAGCAGCCGGACAGGGTTCTACGAGCAGTACTTC
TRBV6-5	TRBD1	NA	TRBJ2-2	CASSYSVRGKGGELFF	TGTGCCAGCAGTTACTCGGTCAGGGGGAAGGGCGGGGAGCTGTTTTTT
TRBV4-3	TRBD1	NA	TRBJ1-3	CASSQDRVPDTIYF	TGCGCCAGCAGCCAGGACAGGGTACCGGACACCATATATTTT
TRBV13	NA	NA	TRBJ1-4	CASSLTPGANEKLFF	TGTGCCAGCAGCTTAACCCCGGGAGCTAATGAAAAACTGTTTTTT
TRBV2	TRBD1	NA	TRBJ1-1	CASSTGGLEAFF	TGTGCCAGCAGCACAGGGGGCCTAGAAGCTTTCTTT
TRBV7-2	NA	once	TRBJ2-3	CASSAIRATQYF	TGTGCCAGCAGCGCTATAAGAGCTACGCAGTATTTT
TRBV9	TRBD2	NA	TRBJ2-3	CASSVAPGTSGITSTDTQYF	TGTGCCAGCAGCGTAGCCCCCGGGACTAGCGGGATAACTAGCACAGATACGCAGTATTTT
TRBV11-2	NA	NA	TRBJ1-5	CASSLGTGQPQHF	TGTGCCAGCAGCTTAGGGACGGGACAGCCCCAGCATTTT
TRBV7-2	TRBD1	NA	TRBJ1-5	CASSPVDREPQHF	TGTGCCAGCAGCCCCGTCGACAGGGAACCCCAGCATTTT
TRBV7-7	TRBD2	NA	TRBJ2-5	CASSQAGGRQETQYF	TGTGCTAGCAGCCAAGCGGGAGGGCGACAAGAGACCCAGTACTTC
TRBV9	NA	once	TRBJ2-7	CASSPRAEPLYEQYF	TGTGCCAGCAGCCCCAGAGCGGAGCCACTCTACGAGCAGTACTTC
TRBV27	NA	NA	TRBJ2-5	CASSLNGETQYF	TGTGCCAGCAGCCTAAACGGGGAGACCCAGTACTTC
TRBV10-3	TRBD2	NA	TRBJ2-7	CANRGGDNYEQYF	TGTGCCAACCGGGGGGGGGATAACTACGAGCAGTACTTC
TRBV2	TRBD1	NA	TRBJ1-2	CASVTGNYGYTF	TGTGCCAGCGTGACAGGGAACTATGGCTACACCTTC
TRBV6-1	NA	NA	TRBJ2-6	CASRSGEGANVLTF	TGTGCCAGCAGGTCGGGGGAAGGGGCCAACGTCCTGACTTTC
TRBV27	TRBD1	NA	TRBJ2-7	CASGRTGGSEQYF	TGTGCCAGCGGACGGACAGGGGGGTCCGAGCAGTACTTC
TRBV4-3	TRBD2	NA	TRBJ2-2	CASSQDYGGVGELFF	TGCGCCAGCAGCCAAGATTACGGGGGGGTCGGGGAGCTGTTTTTT
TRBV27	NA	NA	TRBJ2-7	CASRSLGQMYF	TGTGCCAGCAGATCTTTGGGGCAAATGTACTTC
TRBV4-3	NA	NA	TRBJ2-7	CASSSQPAYEQYF	TGCGCCAGCAGCTCTCAACCGGCCTACGAGCAGTACTTC
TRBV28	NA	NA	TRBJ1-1	CASSFDKGGYGEAFF	TGTGCCAGCAGTTTCGATAAGGGAGGGTACGGTGAAGCTTTCTTT
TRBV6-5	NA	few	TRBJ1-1	CASSYSQNTEAFF	TGTGCCAGCAGTTACTCACAGAACACTGAAGCTTTCTTT
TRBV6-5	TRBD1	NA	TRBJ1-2	CASSRQGDSYTF	TGTGCCAGCAGCCGACAGGGAGATAGCTACACCTTC
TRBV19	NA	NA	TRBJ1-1	CATRSREVTEAFF	TGTGCCACCCGGAGCAGGGAGGTCACTGAAGCTTTCTTT
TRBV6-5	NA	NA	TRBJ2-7	CASSYSNLGAGEQYF	TGTGCCAGCAGTTACTCGAATCTAGGGGCCGGGGAGCAGTACTTC